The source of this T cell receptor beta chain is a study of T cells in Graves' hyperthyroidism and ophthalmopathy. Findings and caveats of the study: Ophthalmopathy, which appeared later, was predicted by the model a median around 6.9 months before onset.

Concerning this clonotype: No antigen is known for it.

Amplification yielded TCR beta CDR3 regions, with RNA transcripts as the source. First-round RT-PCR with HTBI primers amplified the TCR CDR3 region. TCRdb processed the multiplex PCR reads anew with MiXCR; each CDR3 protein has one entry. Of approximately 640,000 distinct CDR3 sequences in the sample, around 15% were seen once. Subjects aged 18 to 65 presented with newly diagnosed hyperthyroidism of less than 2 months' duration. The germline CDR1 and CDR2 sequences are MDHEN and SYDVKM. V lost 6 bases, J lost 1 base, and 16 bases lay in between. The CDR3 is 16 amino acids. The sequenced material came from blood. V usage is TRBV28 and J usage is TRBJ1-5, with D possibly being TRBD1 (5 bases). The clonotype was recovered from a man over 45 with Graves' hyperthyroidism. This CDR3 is CASRGTAAGSNQPQHF. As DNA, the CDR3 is TGTGCCAGCAGGGGGACCGCGGCTGGGAGCAATCAGCCCCAGCATTTT.